The T cell receptor beta chain described here comes from a study of blood T cell repertoires in COVID-19 (TCRdb year 2020). About the study as a whole: The collaborator samples originated in the United States, Italy and Spain and spanned the acute and convalescent phases of COVID-19. The material from the prospective study consisted of cDNA or gDNA derived from T cells, B-cell-depleted T cells, or PBMCs. The dataset comprised deeply sampled blood TCRbeta repertoires from subjects exposed to, actively infected with, or recovered from COVID-19. A freely available public database, intended as a resource for researchers studying the immune response to SARS-CoV-2, is where the repertoires were released. The samples were drawn from the first 160 participants of the ongoing ImmuneRACE study and from more than 1,000 subjects provided by 6 global collaborators. The sample metadata nearly always contained a de-identified subject ID, COVID-19 status, age in years and sex. Where available, HLA class I and class II types were taken from metadata supplied by the sample provider and were not determined by assay-based typing. General study outcomes and caveats: The amount of clinical and demographic metadata varied by source and participant and was provided uncurated.

About this clone: Its antigen remains undetermined. Base-call qualities are not available, and no considerably larger clone is one nucleotide away.

The immunoSEQ Assay, a bias-controlled multiplex PCR, was used to amplify TCRbeta CDR3 regions from genomic DNA. For the original study's pipeline: Within the assay, amplification of reference gene primers was used to estimate how many nucleated cells each sample contained. To quantify the absolute abundance of each unique TCRbeta CDR3 rearrangement, sequence reads were collapsed and filtered. For each sample, productive Simpson clonality was calculated as the square root of Simpson's diversity index over productive rearrangements. TCRdb's version of the immuneACCESS table is confined to in-frame rearrangements and falls short of the full clone set. An unresolved V gene accounts for under half of the shortfall where checked; the remainder is of unknown origin. For V, J and clone size, that table is used; D and trimming come from the DNA. In all, the sample holds more than 200,000 clones, and 84% of those were seen once. The top ten clonotypes cover about 2% of the sample.

From the cysteine through the phenylalanine, the CDR3 covers 13 amino acids. Of all the DNA, just the CDR3 is kept, 39 bases in frame from base 1. CDR1 and CDR2 are drawn from the germline V gene: SQVTM, ANQGSEA. Relative to germline, V is 3 bases shorter and J is 1 base shorter, with 9 bases between their ends. Enrolling through a virtual design, the prospective study's participants ranged in age from about 18 to 100 years and lived across around 25 United States geographic areas. In the prospective study, cohorts were assigned on the basis of participant-reported clinical history obtained from a screening survey and a study questionnaire. For ImmuneRACE Cohort 3, a participant was defined as recovered based on two consecutive negative NP/OP PCR tests, clearance by a healthcare professional, or resolution of symptoms. Mobile phlebotomists in the prospective study collected whole blood, serum and a nasopharyngeal or oropharyngeal swab from every participant. Prospective study participants could optionally give additional blood draws and questionnaires over a roughly 2-month period. Before DNA extraction, prospective study blood samples were shipped either frozen or at room temperature.

This clonotype was obtained from a man aged 55 to 70 who had recovered from COVID-19. Sample: PBMCs or T cells enriched from blood (not recorded which). The chain joins TRBV29-1 to TRBJ1-1, with an unclear D gene assignment. This receptor carries the CDR3 CSVDPTQNTEAFF. The nucleotides are TGCAGCGTTGACCCCACACAGAACACTGAAGCTTTCTTT.